This TCR beta chain was sequenced during a study of T-cell reconstitution after alpha-beta-depleted transplantation in children. Researchers prepared the TCRbeta library using unique molecular identifiers, the study reports. A single record per CDR3 protein comes from TCRdb applying MiXCR to the PCR reads. The table shows around 380,000 distinct CDR3 sequences, with 11% occurring only once. This clonotype was detected only a few times. V lost 1 base to trimming and J lost 4 bases, with 9 bases between them. The CDR3 sequence is 13 residues long. Germline V gene data show CDR1 as SQVTM and CDR2 as ANQGSEA.

The specimen was PBMCs from the stem cell graft donor, collected from the stem cell graft. This rearrangement joins TRBV29-1 to TRBJ2-3; D ambiguous. This sequence originates from a human donor who donated a stem cell graft to a child with acute myeloid leukemia. CDR3 sequence reads: CSVEVGSADTQYF. The CDR3 DNA reads TGCAGCGTTGAAGTTGGGTCCGCAGATACGCAGTATTTT.